This T cell receptor beta chain is from a study of T cells in Graves' hyperthyroidism and ophthalmopathy. Overall study: Peripheral blood was drawn at first diagnosis, prior to all treatment. Study conclusions and caveats: The majority of expanded thyroid clonotypes above 0.001 also appeared in blood. Classification by a 13 V-J model distinguished ophthalmopathy from stable hyperthyroidism.

Roughly 9.1 ml of fresh peripheral blood supplied the PBMCs. V was trimmed by 4 bases and J by 3 bases, leaving 13 bases between them. The CDR3 totals 14 residues. Germline V gene lookup returns CDR1 MNHEY and CDR2 SVGEGT. The CDR3 regions of TCR beta were amplified from RNA transcripts. HTBI primers drove first-round RT-PCR of the TCR CDR3. Using its own MiXCR run on the multiplex PCR reads, TCRdb lists one record per CDR3 protein. The repertoire holds about 250,000 distinct CDR3 sequences, with roughly 15% as singletons. Turning to this clonotype: Antigen: not known.

Sequencing was done on a sample of blood. The clonotype comes from a woman aged 50 to 65 with Graves' hyperthyroidism that later progressed to Graves' ophthalmopathy. The V call is TRBV6-2 or TRBV6-3, the J call TRBJ2-7, with a possible D match to TRBD2 (5 bases). As DNA, the CDR3 is TGTGCCAGCAGTTCGGGGTTTTTTGTCTACGAGCAGTACTTC. This gives the protein CASSSGFFVYEQYF.